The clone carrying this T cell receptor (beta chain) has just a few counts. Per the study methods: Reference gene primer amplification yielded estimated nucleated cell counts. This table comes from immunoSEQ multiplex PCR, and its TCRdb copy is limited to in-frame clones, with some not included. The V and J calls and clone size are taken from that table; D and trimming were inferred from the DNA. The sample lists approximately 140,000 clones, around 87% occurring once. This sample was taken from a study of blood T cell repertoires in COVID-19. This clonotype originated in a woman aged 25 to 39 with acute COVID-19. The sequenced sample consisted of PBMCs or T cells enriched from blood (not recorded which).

The CDR3 region is CASSLPLWTGGYTF. The CDR3 DNA follows: TGTGCCAGCAGCTTGCCCCTTTGGACAGGCGGATACACCTTC. This chain connects TRBV5-6 to TRBJ1-2; TRBD1 matches at 7 bases. Germline lookup yields CDR1 SGHDT and CDR2 YYEEEE. This CDR3 is 14 amino acids long. Trimming at V came to 1 base and at J to 11 bases, leaving 11 bases not matched to a gene.